What follows are 28 T cell receptor beta chains derived from one specimen sequenced in a study of cytotoxic CD8 clonotypes in ibrutinib-treated CLL listed by TCRdb under 2021. Preparation of the library involved the immunoSEQ multiplex PCR assay. TCRdb holds this immuneACCESS table with in-frame rearrangements only. Some clones are missing; in checked studies, unresolved V genes explain under half, and the rest has no known cause. The sample includes around 150,000 clones, with over 65% observed a single time. Clones ranked in the top ten supply approximately 2% of the sample. Sample time point, as interpreted from the label and publication: approximately 11 months on ibrutinib. The starting material was PBMCs, obtained after 12 months of ibrutinib treatment. The origin of the receptors is a human donor with chronic lymphocytic leukemia.

The chain carries TRBV19 and TRBJ2-3, with 10 bases aligning to TRBD1. J lost 7 bases, V lost 3 bases, and 7 bases had no gene match. CDR1 is LNHDA, CDR2 SQIVND, per germline (reference sequence). The CDR3 totals 15 residues. CDR3 sequence: CASSIGRDRGNTQYF. The CDR3 DNA reads as TGTGCCAGTAGTATCGGCCGGGACAGGGGAAATACGCAGTATTTT.

The chain links TRBV7-6 to TRBJ1-1; D is uncertain. Germline CDR1 is SGHVS and CDR2 is FNYEAQ. The CDR3 covers 13 residues. V was clipped by 3 bases and J by 3 bases, with 8 bases between them. This CDR3 is CASSFGRYTEAFF. For the CDR3, the DNA is TGTGCCAGCAGCTTCGGTCGATACACTGAAGCTTTCTTT.

The gene calls are TRBV5-6 and TRBJ2-4, with D maybe TRBD1 (7 bases). Germline CDR1 and CDR2: SGHDT and YYEEEE. The V end was cut by 3 bases, the J end by 0 bases, with 19 bases between. CDR3 length equals 18 residues. CDR3 amino acids: CASSSPVGRGVAKNIQYF. The CDR3 nucleotides read TGTGCCAGCAGCTCCCCGGTGGGCAGGGGGGTAGCCAAAAACATTCAGTACTTC.

This clone has a single count. This chain joins TRBV2 and TRBJ2-6; 7 bases line up with TRBD1. Per germline, CDR1 SNHLY and CDR2 FYNNEI. CDR3 length: 15 residues. With V trimmed by 5 bases and J by 3 bases, 4 bases remained unmatched. The chain's CDR3 is CASSLQGSGANVLTF. In DNA, the CDR3 is TGTGCCAGCAGTCTACAGGGGAGTGGGGCCAACGTCCTGACTTTC.

The chain carries TRBV28 and TRBJ2-1; no clear D gene. The germline CDR1 and CDR2 sequences are MDHEN and SYDVKM. Deletions cut 3 bases from V and 5 bases from J, with 14 bases between. This CDR3 has 15 amino acids. The CDR3 DNA follows: TGTGCCAGCAGTTTCACCACGAGTCCGAACAATGAGCAGTTCTTC. Translated: CASSFTTSPNNEQFF.

The chain joins TRBV30 to TRBJ2-3; TRBD2 matches 8 bases. Trimming at V came to 0 bases and at J to 9 bases, leaving 11 bases not matched to a gene. The CDR3 contains 15 residues. The germline V gene has CDR1 GTSNPN and CDR2 SVGIG (reference sequence). The CDR3 region has the DNA TGTGCCTGGAGTGTACCAGCGGGGGCCCACGAGACGCAGTATTTT. Translating gives CAWSVPAGAHETQYF.

The J gene is TRBJ1-2, the V gene TRBV9; D might be TRBD1 (5 bases). The CDR3 is made up of 16 amino acids. In germline, CDR1 is SGDLS, CDR2 YYNGEE. Trimming took 0 bases from V and 3 from J, leaving 15 bases between them. The CDR3 nucleotides are TGTGCCAGCAGCGTAGACACAGGAGGAGTGTACTATGGCTACACCTTC. Protein product: CASSVDTGGVYYGYTF. The complete variable domain, with remaining parts taken from reference TRBV9 and TRBJ1-2, reads DSGVTQTPKHLITATGQRVTLRCSPRSGDLSVYWYQQSLDQGLQFLIQYYNGEERAKGNILERFSAQQFPDLHSELNLSSLELGDSALYFCASSVDTGGVYYGYTFGSGTRLTVV.

The chain is built from TRBV27 and TRBJ2-1, with 7 bases lining up with TRBD2. Trimming took 3 bases from V and 1 from J; bases not matched to a gene: 3. CDR1 MNHEY and CDR2 SMNVEV come from the germline V gene (reference sequence). This CDR3 spans 15 amino acids. The CDR3 DNA is TGTGCCAGCAGTTTTGGGGGGGGATCCTACAATGAGCAGTTCTTC. Its translation is CASSFGGGSYNEQFF.

The chain joins TRBV6-6 to TRBJ2-2, with D perhaps TRBD1 or TRBD2 (5 bases each). Germline V lookup: CDR1 MNHNY, CDR2 SVGAGI (reference sequence). The CDR3 is 16 residues long. Trimming pared 0 bases from V and 6 bases from J, leaving 14 bases between. CDR3 loop: CASSYSKGARAGELFF. The CDR3, as DNA: TGTGCCAGCAGTTACTCGAAAGGGGCGCGGGCCGGGGAGCTGTTTTTT.

The chain employs TRBV27 and TRBJ1-2; 11 bases map to TRBD1. The CDR3 loop spans 18 amino acids. Germline V CDR1 and CDR2: MNHEY, SMNVEV (reference sequence). V lost 5 bases to trimming and J lost 4 bases; unmatched junction nucleotides: 15. This CDR3 is CASSPRTGGPRLGYGYTF. The CDR3 nucleotides read TGTGCCAGCAGTCCCCGGACAGGGGGCCCCCGATTGGGCTATGGCTACACCTTC.

The V and J genes are TRBV9 and TRBJ2-7; no clear D gene. Germline V gene sequence: CDR1 SGDLS, CDR2 YYNGEE. The ends were cut back, 4 bases at V and 3 bases at J, with 11 bases in the middle. The length of the CDR3 is 13 residues. This CDR3 is CASSPLLSYEQYF. CDR3 DNA sequence: TGTGCCAGCAGCCCCCTGTTAAGCTACGAGCAGTACTTC.

The V and J genes are TRBV7-9 and TRBJ2-2; 7 nucleotides match TRBD2. CDR3 size: 17 residues. CDR1 and CDR2 from the germline V gene are SEHNR and FQNEAQ (reference sequence). The V and J ends lost 2 bases and 2 bases, in that order; junction bases with no gene match: 8. The chain's CDR3 is CASSLSPSGANTGELFF. CDR3 bases: TGTGCCAGCAGCTTATCCCCTAGCGGAGCAAACACCGGGGAGCTGTTTTTT.

This sequence joins TRBV5-1 and TRBJ2-5, with 8 bases aligning to TRBD2. This CDR3 comprises 16 residues. The V gene's germline CDR1 is SGHRS and CDR2 YFSETQ. Trimming cost V 0 bases and J 2 bases; bases outside gene matches: 6. CDR3: CASSLAPAGAQETQYF. The DNA of the CDR3 is TGCGCCAGCAGCTTGGCCCCAGCGGGGGCTCAAGAGACCCAGTACTTC.

The rearrangement links TRBV4-3 to TRBJ1-1; perhaps TRBD1 as D (6 bases). The V end was cut by 1 base, the J end by 5 bases, with 11 bases between. The length of the CDR3 is 14 residues. CDR1 and CDR2 (germline): LGHNA, YSLEER. The CDR3 spells CASSQVYRETEAFF. The CDR3 DNA sequence: TGCGCCAGCAGCCAAGTATACAGGGAGACTGAAGCTTTCTTT.

The chain recombines TRBV28 with TRBJ1-2; a weak D match, TRBD1 (6 bases). The length of the CDR3 is 16 residues. In germline, CDR1 is MDHEN, CDR2 SYDVKM. V dropped 6 bases and J dropped 4 bases, with 21 bases sitting between them. CDR3 sequence: CASRTGSRGSSYGYTF. CDR3 nucleotide sequence: TGTGCCAGCAGGACAGGTTCCCGAGGGAGTAGCTATGGCTACACCTTC.

The genes are TRBV20-1 and TRBJ1-3; D uncertain. Trimming shortened V by 3 bases and J by 8 bases, and 8 bases separated the two germline ends. This CDR3 is built from 11 residues. The V gene's germline CDR1 is DFQATT and CDR2 SNEGSKA (reference sequence). In DNA form, the CDR3 reads TGCAGTGCTAGTACCCGGGACACCATATATTTT. Amino acid sequence: CSASTRDTIYF.

This rearrangement joins TRBV27 to TRBJ1-1; TRBD1 matches at 9 bases. The CDR3 totals 14 residues. V dropped 6 bases and J dropped 4; count of bases not matched to a gene: 6. CDR1 and CDR2 from the germline V gene are MNHEY and SMNVEV (reference sequence). CDR3 amino acids: CASRRTGEITEAFF. The CDR3 nucleotides read TGTGCCAGCAGGCGGACAGGGGAGATCACTGAAGCTTTCTTT.

The V and J genes are TRBV14 and TRBJ2-5; 9 positions match TRBD1. Germline CDR1 SGHDN, CDR2 FVKESK. V shed 4 bases, J shed 2 bases, and the junction held 5 bases outside the gene matches. This CDR3 is built from 15 residues. CDR3: CASSRGTGRQETQYF. Written as DNA, the CDR3 is TGTGCCAGCAGCCGCGGGACAGGGCGACAAGAGACCCAGTACTTC.

V usage is TRBV19 and J usage is TRBJ2-7; TRBD2 aligns across 8 bases. This CDR3 has 13 residues. The V gene's germline CDR1 is LNHDA and CDR2 SQIVND (reference sequence). V lost 5 bases to trimming and J lost 5 bases; unmatched junction nucleotides: 5. The chain's CDR3 is CASSLGREDEQYF. CDR3 bases: TGTGCCAGTAGTTTGGGGCGGGAGGACGAGCAGTACTTC.

The chain uses TRBV4-3 and TRBJ2-7, with 8 bases fitting TRBD1. Germline CDR1 LGHNA, CDR2 YSLEER. After removal of 3 bases from V and 1 base from J, the junction contained 5 bases not matched to a gene. The CDR3 has 15 residues. The CDR3 DNA reads TGCGCCAGCAGCCAGGACAGGGCAAGTTCCTACGAGCAGTACTTC. This encodes CASSQDRASSYEQYF.

The J gene is TRBJ2-1, the V gene TRBV19; 9 bases are shared with TRBD1. The CDR3 totals 16 residues. V lost 6 bases, J lost 1 base, and 7 bases stayed unmatched. Germline V gene data show CDR1 as LNHDA and CDR2 as SQIVND (reference sequence). The CDR3 region is CASSKTGTGSYNEQFF. Written as DNA, the CDR3 is TGTGCCAGTAGCAAGACCGGGACAGGGTCCTACAATGAGCAGTTCTTC.

In this sample, this clone turned up once. The chain employs TRBV19 and TRBJ1-6; D gene ambiguous. The germline gives CDR1 LNHDA, CDR2 SQIVND (reference sequence). V gave up 5 bases and J gave up 9 bases, with 20 bases separating them. The CDR3 has 16 residues. The CDR3 DNA reads as TGTGCCAGTAGTGCCCGACGAGCGGCTTTTCTTTCACCCCTCCACTTT. This gives the protein CASSARRAAFLSPLHF.

This clone was observed a few times. The chain uses TRBV19 and TRBJ2-7, with D possibly being TRBD2 (6 bases). The CDR3 has 12 amino acids. The V end lost 3 bases, the J end lost 6 bases, and 9 bases lay between the germline ends. The germline V gene has CDR1 LNHDA and CDR2 SQIVND (reference sequence). The CDR3 DNA reads as TGTGCCAGTAGTATTGGGGACTCCGAGCAGTACTTC. As protein: CASSIGDSEQYF. The complete variable domain, with remaining parts taken from reference TRBV19 and TRBJ2-7, reads DGGITQSPKYLFRKEGQNVTLSCEQNLNHDAMYWYRQDPGQGLRLIYYSQIVNDFQKGDIAEGYSVSREKKESFPLTVTSAQKNPTAFYLCASSIGDSEQYFGPGTRLTVT.

This sequence joins TRBV2 and TRBJ1-1, with TRBD1 matching 9 bases. Germline values: CDR1 SNHLY, CDR2 FYNNEI. J gave up 7 bases and V 9 bases, and 9 bases lay outside the gene matches. The CDR3 loop spans 13 amino acids. CDR3 amino acids: CARGAGQGNEAFF. The DNA for the CDR3 is TGTGCCAGGGGCGCGGGACAGGGAAATGAAGCTTTCTTT.

The chain links TRBV7-9 to TRBJ1-1, with unresolved D. This CDR3 comprises 15 residues. V lost 1 base to trimming and J lost 0 bases, with 9 bases between them. Germline assignment: CDR1 SEHNR and CDR2 FQNEAQ (reference sequence). The CDR3: CASSLVQFLNTEAFF. The CDR3 nucleotides are TGTGCCAGCAGCTTAGTCCAATTCTTGAACACTGAAGCTTTCTTT.

This chain uses TRBV28 with TRBJ2-7; 8 bases line up with TRBD2. The CDR3 length is 14 residues. The germline V gene encodes CDR1 MDHEN and CDR2 SYDVKM. Germline trimming cut 5 bases from V and 3 bases from J; bases unmatched to any gene: 6. The CDR3 here is CASSRGGRVYEQYF. CDR3 coding DNA: TGTGCCAGCAGTCGGGGGGGCAGGGTCTACGAGCAGTACTTC.

The rearrangement joins TRBV6-1 to TRBJ2-5, with 8 positions matching TRBD1. The CDR3 runs to 14 residues. The trim removed 6 bases at V and 5 bases at J, leaving 8 bases unmatched. Germline lookup yields CDR1 MNHNS and CDR2 SASEGT. CDR3 amino acids: CASSLDRVRETQYF. CDR3 sequence (DNA): TGTGCCAGCAGCCTGGACAGGGTGCGGGAGACCCAGTACTTC.

CDR3 DNA: TGTGCCACCCTTGTTTCCAATGAGCAGTTCTTC. This gives the protein CATLVSNEQFF. The chain recombines TRBV6-6 with TRBJ2-1; D unresolved. V was cut by 10 bases and J by 6 bases, with 10 bases left in between. Germline lookup yields CDR1 MNHNY and CDR2 SVGAGI (reference sequence). There are 11 residues in the CDR3.